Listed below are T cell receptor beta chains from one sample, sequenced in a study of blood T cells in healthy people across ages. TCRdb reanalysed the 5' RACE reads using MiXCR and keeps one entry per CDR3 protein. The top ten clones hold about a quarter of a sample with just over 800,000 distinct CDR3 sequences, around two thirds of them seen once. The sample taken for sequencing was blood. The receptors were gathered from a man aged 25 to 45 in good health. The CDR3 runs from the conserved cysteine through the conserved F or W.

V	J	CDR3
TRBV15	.	CATTPREGAGETQYF
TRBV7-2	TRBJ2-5	CASSKASRAGGGGSQETQYF
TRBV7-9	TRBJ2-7	CASSFRLNEQYF
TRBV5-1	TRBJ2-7	CASSLRGDHEQYF
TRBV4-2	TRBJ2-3	CASLDYSTDTQYF
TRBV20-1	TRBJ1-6	CSATTEGANSPLHF
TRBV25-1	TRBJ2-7	CATGTSGGKYEQYF
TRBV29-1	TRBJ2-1	CSVLLGTANNEQFF
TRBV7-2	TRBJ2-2	CTSSRNTNTGELFF
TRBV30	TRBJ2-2	CAWSVGGELFF
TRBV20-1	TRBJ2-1	CSARPPAGGYNEQFF
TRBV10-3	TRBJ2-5	CAISRDRDSQETQYF
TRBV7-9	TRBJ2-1	CASSWEARDVQFF
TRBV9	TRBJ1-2	CASSVAAGFGRYTF